These 7 T cell receptor beta chains were all obtained from the same sample, sequenced in a study of PD-1 blockade in classical Hodgkin lymphoma. TCRdb's copy holds only in-frame clones and misses some; the assay was immunoSEQ multiplex PCR. Here the sample spans 50,000 or so clones, around 76% being singletons. Time point here: cycle 4 day 1 (C4D1), after 6 weeks of nivolumab. The patients all showed relapse after autologous stem cell transplantation, while their brentuximab vedotin exposure varied. This specimen consisted of peripheral blood mononuclear cells (PBMCs), obtained before the fourth cycle of nivolumab. These receptors all come from a human donor with classical Hodgkin lymphoma.

The chain couples TRBV7-8 to TRBJ2-5; 7 bases agree with TRBD2. With 3 bases clipped from V and 5 bases from J, the junction kept 12 bases outside the gene matches. CDR3 size: 16 residues. Germline V gene sequence: CDR1 SGHVS, CDR2 FQNEAQ. Written as DNA, the CDR3 is TGTGCCAGCAGCTTTGGGTACGGGAGGAGCTCGGAGACCCAGTACTTC. It codes for CASSFGYGRSSETQYF.

The rearrangement links TRBV25-1 to TRBJ2-7; D not certain. Germline V gene data show CDR1 as MGHDK and CDR2 as SYGVNS. Trimming stripped 4 bases from V and 7 bases from J, with 8 bases between. The CDR3 contains 11 residues. CDR3 region: CASSARREQYF. The CDR3 bases are TGTGCCAGCAGTGCCCGGCGGGAGCAGTACTTC.

This clone was observed a handful of times. The V call is TRBV7-9, the J call TRBJ1-1, with 9 bases that match TRBD1. The ends lost 5 bases at V and 11 bases at J; junction bases unmatched: 12. The CDR3 length is 14 residues. Germline V gene data show CDR1 as SEHNR and CDR2 as FQNEAQ (reference sequence). CDR3 sequence (DNA): TGTGCCAGCAGCGTCTCTGGGACAGGGCCAAATGCTTTCTTT. This gives the protein CASSVSGTGPNAFF.

The chain recombines TRBV28 with TRBJ2-7, with D perhaps TRBD1 or TRBD2 (6 bases each). Trimming removed 3 bases at V and 7 bases at J, with 13 bases between. Germline CDR1 MDHEN, CDR2 SYDVKM. This CDR3 has 13 amino acids. The CDR3 nucleotides read TGTGCCAGCAGTTTGATAAGGAGGGGGGAGCAGTACTTC. This translates into CASSLIRRGEQYF.

The CDR3 loop is CASSSTGVRPQHF. CDR3 DNA sequence: TGTGCCAGCAGTTCGACAGGGGTTCGGCCCCAGCATTTT. The V gene is TRBV6-5, the J gene TRBJ1-5; 8 positions agree with TRBD1. V lost 4 bases to trimming and J lost 9 bases; unmatched junction nucleotides: 5. Per the germline V gene, CDR1 is MNHEY and CDR2 is SVGAGI. There are 13 residues in the CDR3.

The chain combines TRBV28 with TRBJ2-7; possibly TRBD2 for D (6 bases). The length of the CDR3 is 15 residues. V was pared by 8 bases and J by 2 bases, with 19 bases between. The germline V gene has CDR1 MDHEN and CDR2 SYDVKM. CDR3: CASGRGQRAPYEQYF. CDR3 DNA sequence: TGTGCCAGCGGACGGGGCCAGCGGGCTCCCTACGAGCAGTACTTC.

V is TRBV12-5 and J is TRBJ1-5; unclear D gene. Germline V gene lookup returns CDR1 LGHNT and CDR2 FRNRAP. The CDR3 runs 16 residues. V lost 2 bases and J 4 bases, leaving 15 bases between the germline ends. This CDR3 is CASGLPPRGGNQPQHF. The DNA for the CDR3 is TGTGCTAGTGGTTTGCCCCCCCGGGGAGGTAATCAGCCCCAGCATTTT.